This TCR beta chain was identified in a study of cytomegalovirus exposure and HLA in healthy donors. Each donor's status was that of a healthy bone marrow donor. Unmatched junction bases numbered 3, after V lost 0 bases and J lost 0 bases. There are 16 residues in the CDR3. Looked up from germline, CDR1 is SGDLS and CDR2 is YYNGEE. The study, taken as a whole, reports: Later analysis reportedly placed an Asian-associated ancestry cluster below the roughly 690-donor mean in N-insertions.

This clone showed up just once. What it recognizes is unknown. The PCR made use of 60 Vbeta and 13 Jbeta primers. Sequencing was performed with immunoSEQ multiplex PCR; in TCRdb, only in-frame clones are kept and a portion is missing. The sample carries 150,000 to 200,000 clones, about 80% recorded once. This clonotype was obtained from a woman in her 30s in good health and CMV-seronegative. The chain couples TRBV9 to TRBJ1-1; 9 bases fit TRBD1. The sample comprised PBMCs. In nucleotides, the CDR3 is TGTGCCAGCAGCGTAGCGCGGGACAGGGTGAACACTGAAGCTTTCTTT. Protein product: CASSVARDRVNTEAFF.